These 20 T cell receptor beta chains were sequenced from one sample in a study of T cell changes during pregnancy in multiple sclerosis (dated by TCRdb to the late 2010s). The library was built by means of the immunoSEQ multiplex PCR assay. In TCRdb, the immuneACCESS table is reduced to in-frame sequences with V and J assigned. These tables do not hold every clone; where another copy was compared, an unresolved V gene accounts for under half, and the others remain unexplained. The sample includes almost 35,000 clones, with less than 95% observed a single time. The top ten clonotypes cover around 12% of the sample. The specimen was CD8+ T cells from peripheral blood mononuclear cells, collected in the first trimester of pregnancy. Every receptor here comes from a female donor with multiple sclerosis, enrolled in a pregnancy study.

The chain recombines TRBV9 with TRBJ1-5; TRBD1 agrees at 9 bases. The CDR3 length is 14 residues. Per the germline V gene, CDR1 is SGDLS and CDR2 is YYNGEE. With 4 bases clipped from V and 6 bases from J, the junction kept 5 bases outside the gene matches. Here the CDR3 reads CASSTGGVGQPQHF. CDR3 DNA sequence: TGTGCCAGCAGCACAGGGGGCGTCGGTCAGCCCCAGCATTTT.

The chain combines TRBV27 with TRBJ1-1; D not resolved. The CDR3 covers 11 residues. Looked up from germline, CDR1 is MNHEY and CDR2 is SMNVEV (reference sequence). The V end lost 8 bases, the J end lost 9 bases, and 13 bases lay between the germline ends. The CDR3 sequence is CASYQHPKAFF. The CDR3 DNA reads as TGTGCCAGCTACCAACACCCAAAAGCTTTCTTT.

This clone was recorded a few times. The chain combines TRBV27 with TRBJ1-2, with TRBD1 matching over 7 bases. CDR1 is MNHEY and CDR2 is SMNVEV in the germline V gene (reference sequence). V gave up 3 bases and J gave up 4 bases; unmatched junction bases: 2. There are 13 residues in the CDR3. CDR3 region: CASSLTGSYGYTF. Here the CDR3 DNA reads TGTGCCAGCAGTTTGACAGGGTCCTATGGCTACACCTTC.

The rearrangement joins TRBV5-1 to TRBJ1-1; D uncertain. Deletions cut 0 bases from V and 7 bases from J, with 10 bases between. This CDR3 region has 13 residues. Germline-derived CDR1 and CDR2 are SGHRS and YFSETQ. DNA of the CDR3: TGCGCCAGCAGCTTGGTTTTCTCCGGTGAAGCTTTCTTT. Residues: CASSLVFSGEAFF. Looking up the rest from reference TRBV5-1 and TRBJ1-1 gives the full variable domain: KAGVTQTPRYLIKTRGQQVTLSCSPISGHRSVSWYQQTPGQGLQFLFEYFSETQRNKGNFPGRFSGRQFSNSRSEMNVSTLELGDSALYLCASSLVFSGEAFFGQGTRLTVV.

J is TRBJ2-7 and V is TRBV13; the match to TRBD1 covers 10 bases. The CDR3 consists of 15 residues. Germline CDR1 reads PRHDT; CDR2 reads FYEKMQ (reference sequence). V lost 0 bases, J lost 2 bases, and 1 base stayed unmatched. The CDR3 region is CASSLGGQGAYEQYF. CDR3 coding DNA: TGTGCCAGCAGCTTAGGTGGACAGGGGGCCTACGAGCAGTACTTC.

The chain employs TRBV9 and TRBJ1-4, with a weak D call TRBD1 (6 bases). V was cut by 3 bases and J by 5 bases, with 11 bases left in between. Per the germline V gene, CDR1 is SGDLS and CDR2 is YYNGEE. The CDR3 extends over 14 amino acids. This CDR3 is CASSEGVGNEKLFF. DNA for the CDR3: TGTGCCAGCAGCGAGGGGGTAGGGAATGAAAAACTGTTTTTT.

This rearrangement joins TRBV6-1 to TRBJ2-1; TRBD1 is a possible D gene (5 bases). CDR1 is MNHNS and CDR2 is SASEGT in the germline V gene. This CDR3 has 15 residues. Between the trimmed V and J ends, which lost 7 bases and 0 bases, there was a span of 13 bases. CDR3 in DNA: TGTGCCAGCACCGACAGTCTAGGCTCCTACAATGAGCAGTTCTTC. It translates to CASTDSLGSYNEQFF.

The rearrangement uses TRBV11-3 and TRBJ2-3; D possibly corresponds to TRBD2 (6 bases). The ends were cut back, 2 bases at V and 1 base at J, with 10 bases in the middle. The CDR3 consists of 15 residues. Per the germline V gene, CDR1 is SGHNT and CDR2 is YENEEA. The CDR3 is CASSLRRGGTDTQYF. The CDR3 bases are TGTGCCAGCAGCTTAAGGAGGGGCGGCACAGATACGCAGTATTTT.

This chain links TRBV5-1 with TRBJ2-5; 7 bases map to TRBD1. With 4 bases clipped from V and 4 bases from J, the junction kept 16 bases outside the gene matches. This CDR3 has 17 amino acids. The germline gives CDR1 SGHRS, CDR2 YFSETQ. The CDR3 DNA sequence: TGCGCCAGCAGCGGAGCGCGCGGACAGGACCCACGAGAGACCCAGTACTTC. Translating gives CASSGARGQDPRETQYF. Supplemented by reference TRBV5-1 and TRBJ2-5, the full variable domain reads KAGVTQTPRYLIKTRGQQVTLSCSPISGHRSVSWYQQTPGQGLQFLFEYFSETQRNKGNFPGRFSGRQFSNSRSEMNVSTLELGDSALYLCASSGARGQDPRETQYFGPGTRLLVL.

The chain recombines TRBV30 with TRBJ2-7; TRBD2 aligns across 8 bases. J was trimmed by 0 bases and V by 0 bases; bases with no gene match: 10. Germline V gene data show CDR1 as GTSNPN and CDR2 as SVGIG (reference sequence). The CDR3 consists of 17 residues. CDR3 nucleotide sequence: TGTGCCTGGAGTGTAGTATTGCGGACTAGCAGCTCCTACGAGCAGTACTTC. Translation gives CAWSVVLRTSSSYEQYF.

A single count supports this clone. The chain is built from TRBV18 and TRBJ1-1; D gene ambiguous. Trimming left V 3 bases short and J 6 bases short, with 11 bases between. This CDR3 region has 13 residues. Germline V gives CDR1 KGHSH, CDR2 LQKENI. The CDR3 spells CASSPRVIAEAFF. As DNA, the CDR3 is TGTGCCAGCTCACCCCGAGTTATCGCTGAAGCTTTCTTT.

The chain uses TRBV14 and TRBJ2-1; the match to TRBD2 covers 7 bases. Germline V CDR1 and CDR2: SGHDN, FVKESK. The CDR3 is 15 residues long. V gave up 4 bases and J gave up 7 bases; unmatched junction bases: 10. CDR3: CASSLWAGARNEQFF. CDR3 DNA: TGTGCCAGCAGCCTCTGGGCGGGAGCCAGAAATGAGCAGTTCTTC.

Written as DNA, the CDR3 is TGTGCCAGCAAGGCGGGGGGCACTGAAGCTTTCTTT. This codes for CASKAGGTEAFF. V usage is TRBV2 and J usage is TRBJ1-1, with D perhaps matching TRBD1 (5 bases). Trimming pared 7 bases from V and 4 bases from J, leaving 10 bases between. CDR1 is SNHLY, CDR2 FYNNEI, per germline. The CDR3 totals 12 residues.

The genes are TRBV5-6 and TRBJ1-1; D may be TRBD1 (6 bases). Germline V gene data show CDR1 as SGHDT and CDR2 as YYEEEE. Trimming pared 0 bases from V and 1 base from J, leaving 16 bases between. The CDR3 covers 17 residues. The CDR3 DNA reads TGTGCCAGCAGCTTGGAAGGGGGAACAGGGCCGAACACTGAAGCTTTCTTT. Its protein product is CASSLEGGTGPNTEAFF.

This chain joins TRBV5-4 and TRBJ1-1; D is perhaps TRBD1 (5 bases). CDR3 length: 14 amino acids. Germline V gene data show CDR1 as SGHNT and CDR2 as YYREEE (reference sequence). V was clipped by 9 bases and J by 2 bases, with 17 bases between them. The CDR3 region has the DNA TGTGCCACCTTTTTGCCAGGGCTTAACACTGAAGCTTTCTTT. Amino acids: CATFLPGLNTEAFF.

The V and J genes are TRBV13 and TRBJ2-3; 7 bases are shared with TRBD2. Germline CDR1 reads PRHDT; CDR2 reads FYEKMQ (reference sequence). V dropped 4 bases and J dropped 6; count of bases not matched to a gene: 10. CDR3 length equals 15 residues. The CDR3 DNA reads TGTGCCAGCAGCTGGAGACCAGCGGGGCGGGATACGCAGTATTTT. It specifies CASSWRPAGRDTQYF.

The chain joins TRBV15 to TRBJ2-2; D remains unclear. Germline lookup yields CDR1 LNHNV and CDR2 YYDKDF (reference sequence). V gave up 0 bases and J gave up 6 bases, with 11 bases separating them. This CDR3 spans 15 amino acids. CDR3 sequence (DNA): TGTGCCACCAGCAGAGATAGGCGGCTTCCCGGGGAGCTGTTTTTT. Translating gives CATSRDRRLPGELFF.

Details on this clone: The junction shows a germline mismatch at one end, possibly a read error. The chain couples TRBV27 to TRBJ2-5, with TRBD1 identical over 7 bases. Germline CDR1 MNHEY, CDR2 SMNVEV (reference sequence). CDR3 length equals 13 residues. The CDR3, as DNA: TGTGCCAGCAGTTTAGGGGGCCCGGGACAGTTACACTTC. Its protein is CASSLGGPGQLHF.

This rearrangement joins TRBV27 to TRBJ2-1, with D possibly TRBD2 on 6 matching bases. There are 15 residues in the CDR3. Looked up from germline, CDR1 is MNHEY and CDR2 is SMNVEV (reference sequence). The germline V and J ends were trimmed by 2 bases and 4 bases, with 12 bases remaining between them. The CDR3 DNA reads TGTGCCAGCAGTTTAATGGTAGCGGATTACAATGAGCAGTTCTTC. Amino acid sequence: CASSLMVADYNEQFF.

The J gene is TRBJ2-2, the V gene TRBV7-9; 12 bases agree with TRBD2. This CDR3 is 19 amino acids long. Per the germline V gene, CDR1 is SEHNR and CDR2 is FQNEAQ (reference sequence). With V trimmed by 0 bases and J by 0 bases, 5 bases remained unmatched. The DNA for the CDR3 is TGTGCCAGCAGCTTAGCGGAGCTAGCGGGAGGGACGAACACCGGGGAGCTGTTTTTT. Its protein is CASSLAELAGGTNTGELFF.